Listed below are T cell receptor beta chains from one sample, sequenced in a study of CD8+CD57+ T cells in acquired aplastic anemia. TCRdb re-analysed the reads in MiXCR, keeping a single row per CDR3 protein. This table has under 200,000 distinct CDR3 sequences, 48% appearing once. The sequenced sample was sorted CD4+, CD8+, or CD8+CD57+ T cells (not recorded which) from PBMCs. These receptors all stem from a human donor with aplastic anemia. CDR3s include the opening cysteine and the closing phenylalanine or tryptophan. The D gene is left open where the match is weak. Clone size is not always given. Where it is, it says once, few, many or a class for expanded clones.

>TRBV20-1|.|TRBD2|TRBJ2-3
TGCAGTGCGTACCTAGCGGGGGGGTCCACAGATACGCAGTATTTT
CSAYLAGGSTDTQYF
>TRBV7-3|.|.|TRBJ2-5
TGTGCCAGCAGCCAAGTGGCACAAGAGACCCAGTACTTC
CASSQVAQETQYF
>TRBV27|.|.|TRBJ1-5
TGTGCCAGCAGTTTAAGGGGGAACAATCAGCCCCAGCATTTT
CASSLRGNNQPQHF
>TRBV5-4|many|TRBD2|TRBJ2-1
TGTGCCAGCAGCTTGGCCGGGGGAGGGCTAAAGGGTGAGCAGTTCTTC
CASSLAGGGLKGEQFF
>TRBV25-1|few|.|TRBJ1-4
TGTGCCAGCTCCTCGGGGGGCCGATGGGGGAATGAAAAACTGTTTTTT
CASSSGGRWGNEKLFF
>TRBV29-1|.|TRBD2|TRBJ2-3
TGCAGCGCCGCAGGCCCTAGCGGGCCGACAGATACGCAGTATTTT
CSAAGPSGPTDTQYF
>TRBV7-3|.|.|TRBJ2-5
TGTGCCAGCAGCTTGCACCCTAAAGAGACCCAGTACTTC
CASSLHPKETQYF
>TRBV12-3/TRBV12-4|.|TRBD1|TRBJ2-5
TGTGCCAGCGGACCCGGGACAGGGGTGGAACAAGAGACCCAGTACTTC
CASGPGTGVEQETQYF
>TRBV10-3|.|.|TRBJ1-6
TGTGCCACGGGGGAGATCGGTTCACCCCTCCACTTT
CATGEIGSPLHF
>TRBV7-9|.|.|TRBJ1-2
TGTGCCAGCAGCCCCCCGGACAGTGTCGATGGCTACACCTTC
CASSPPDSVDGYTF
>TRBV29-1|.|.|TRBJ1-1
TGCAGCGTTGCGGTCACCCCAATCGAAGCTTTCTTT
CSVAVTPIEAFF
>TRBV7-2|few|TRBD2|TRBJ2-2
TGTGCCAGCAGCCCCGACAGACGAAAAGGACTAGCGGGAGTCGGCGACACCGGGGAGCTGTTTTTT
CASSPDRRKGLAGVGDTGELFF
>TRBV24-1|.|.|TRBJ1-5
TGTGCCACCAGTGATTCAGGGGACAATCAGCCCCAGCATTTT
CATSDSGDNQPQHF
>TRBV4-3|.|.|TRBJ2-1
TGCGCCAGCAGCCAAGATCCCCCCAATGAGCAGTTCTTC
CASSQDPPNEQFF
>TRBV7-3|.|.|TRBJ1-5
TGTGCCAGCAGCACGCAGGGGTCTCAGCCCCAGCATTTT
CASSTQGSQPQHF
>TRBV19|.|.|TRBJ1-1
TGTGCCAGTAGTTTACAGGGTTTTCTGAACACTGAAGCTTTCTTT
CASSLQGFLNTEAFF
>TRBV20-1|.|TRBD1|TRBJ2-2
TGCAGTGCTAGAGAGACAGGGGACGGGGAGCTGTTTTTT
CSARETGDGELFF
>TRBV10-3|few|TRBD1|TRBJ1-6
TGTGCCATCAGTGACACACAGGGGTTGGGTTCACCCCTCCACTTT
CAISDTQGLGSPLHF
>TRBV5-1|once|.|TRBJ2-7
TGCGCCAGCAGCTCCAGTTTAGGGCGCGACGAGCAGTACTTC
CASSSSLGRDEQYF
>TRBV6-5|.|TRBD1|TRBJ2-7
TGTGCCAGCAGTTACTCTCGTTTCGGGACAGCCTCCTCCGAGCAGTACTTC
CASSYSRFGTASSEQYF